A single sample is the source of the 23 T cell receptor beta chains below, sequenced in a study of cytomegalovirus exposure and HLA in healthy donors. The PCR was carried out with 60 Vbeta primers and 13 Jbeta primers. Libraries were prepared by immunoSEQ multiplex PCR; TCRdb keeps only in-frame clonotypes and omits some of them. The table has about 130,000 clones, around 85% seen once. The sequencing sample was made of PBMCs. These receptors all stem from a woman aged 25 to 45 in good health and CMV-seropositive.

The chain recombines TRBV28 with TRBJ2-1; D is perhaps TRBD1 (6 bases). CDR3 length equals 13 residues. V was pared by 5 bases and J by 9 bases, with 14 bases between. Germline V gene data show CDR1 as MDHEN and CDR2 as SYDVKM. As DNA, the CDR3 is TGTGCCAGCAGTCGACAGGTGTGGGGTGAGCAGTTCTTC. Encoded protein: CASSRQVWGEQFF. The full variable domain, with the rest looked up from reference TRBV28 and TRBJ2-1, is DVKVTQSSRYLVKRTGEKVFLECVQDMDHENMFWYRQDPGLGLRLIYFSYDVKMKEKGDIPEGYSVSREKKERFSLILESASTNQTSMYLCASSRQVWGEQFFGPGTRLTVL.

The sample holds a few counts of this clone. The chain couples TRBV19 to TRBJ1-2; 7 positions match TRBD1. V dropped 9 bases and J dropped 7; count of bases not matched to a gene: 11. This CDR3 has 13 amino acids. CDR1 is LNHDA and CDR2 is SQIVND in the germline V gene (reference sequence). The CDR3 is CASSDRWYSGYTF. CDR3 bases: TGTGCCAGCTCGGACAGGTGGTATTCTGGCTACACCTTC. Complete variable domain (other parts from reference TRBV19 and TRBJ1-2): DGGITQSPKYLFRKEGQNVTLSCEQNLNHDAMYWYRQDPGQGLRLIYYSQIVNDFQKGDIAEGYSVSREKKESFPLTVTSAQKNPTAFYLCASSDRWYSGYTFGSGTRLTVV.

The chain couples TRBV6-5 to TRBJ2-1; 7 bases are a match to TRBD1. Per the germline V gene, CDR1 is MNHEY and CDR2 is SVGAGI. This CDR3 has 14 amino acids. The V and J ends lost 6 bases and 3 bases, in that order; junction bases with no gene match: 5. The DNA of the CDR3 is TGTGCCAGCAGAAGGGGGCAGAACTACAATGAGCAGTTCTTC. Protein product: CASRRGQNYNEQFF.

The chain carries TRBV7-3 and TRBJ1-1, with D perhaps TRBD1 (5 bases). Germline values: CDR1 SGHTA, CDR2 FQGTGA. This CDR3 region has 13 residues. The V and J ends lost 5 bases and 3 bases respectively, with 10 bases between them. CDR3 coding DNA: TGTGCCAGCAGCATTGGGGGGGACACTGAAGCTTTCTTT. This translates into CASSIGGDTEAFF.

The rearrangement links TRBV28 to TRBJ2-7; D is perhaps TRBD1 (6 bases). The V gene lost 6 bases and the J gene lost 3 bases, with 18 bases spanning the gap. The length of the CDR3 is 15 residues. Looked up from germline, CDR1 is MDHEN and CDR2 is SYDVKM. The CDR3 loop reads CASSPGGGGLYEQYF. The CDR3 DNA is TGTGCCAGCAGCCCTGGGGGTGGGGGCCTCTACGAGCAGTACTTC.

CDR3 residues: CASSLAFKGQGTREQYF. The CDR3 nucleotides read TGTGCCAGCAGCTTAGCCTTTAAGGGACAGGGAACGAGAGAGCAGTACTTC. The V and J genes are TRBV11-2 and TRBJ2-7, with 9 bases fitting TRBD1. The junction had 14 bases not matched to a gene; V was cut back by 1 base and J by 7 bases. The CDR3 is 17 residues long. Germline V gene data show CDR1 as SGHAT and CDR2 as FQNNGV.

The V gene is TRBV6-5, the J gene TRBJ2-5, with D possibly TRBD1 on 6 matching bases. The CDR3 runs to 15 residues. CDR1 and CDR2 (germline): MNHEY, SVGAGI. V was clipped by 6 bases and J by 2 bases, with 16 bases between them. DNA of the CDR3: TGTGCCAGCAGCGAGCTCGGACAGAGACAAGAGACCCAGTACTTC. Encoded protein: CASSELGQRQETQYF.

The J gene is TRBJ2-7, the V gene TRBV2, with unresolved D. This CDR3 contains 12 residues. Germline assignment: CDR1 SNHLY and CDR2 FYNNEI. The V and J ends lost 6 bases and 7 bases respectively, with 13 bases between them. The CDR3 coding sequence is TGTGCCAGCAGAGCTGACAAGGAAGAGCAGTACTTC. Amino acid sequence: CASRADKEEQYF.

The chain joins TRBV5-1 to TRBJ1-4; unclear D gene. The CDR3 runs to 14 residues. Germline V gene data show CDR1 as SGHRS and CDR2 as YFSETQ. V was clipped by 4 bases and J by 14 bases, with 21 bases between them. The CDR3 sequence: CASSEDGPLSGLFF. CDR3 nucleotide sequence: TGCGCCAGCAGCGAGGACGGACCCTTATCGGGGCTGTTTTTT.

The V gene is TRBV5-1, the J gene TRBJ2-1; 10 nucleotides align to TRBD2. Germline V CDR1 and CDR2: SGHRS, YFSETQ. Germline trimming cut 2 bases from V and 10 bases from J; bases unmatched to any gene: 3. The CDR3 has 13 amino acids. For the CDR3, the DNA is TGCGCCAGCAGCTTATCAGCGGGAGGGGAGCAGTTCTTC. It codes for CASSLSAGGEQFF.

This chain joins TRBV20-1 and TRBJ1-1; unclear D gene. Trimming stripped 5 bases from V and 1 base from J, with 5 bases between. The length of the CDR3 is 11 residues. CDR1 and CDR2 (germline): DFQATT, SNEGSKA (reference sequence). In DNA form, the CDR3 reads TGCAGTGCTCCAGAGAACACTGAAGCTTTCTTT. It codes for CSAPENTEAFF.

There are a few counts of this clone. The chain uses TRBV10-3 and TRBJ1-4, with 9 bases identical to TRBD1. This CDR3 region has 15 residues. The germline gives CDR1 ENHRY, CDR2 SYGVKD. V lost 5 bases, J lost 8 bases, and 9 bases stayed unmatched. The DNA of the CDR3 is TGTGCCATCAGTAAACCGGGACAGGGAGTGGAAAAACTGTTTTTT. Amino acids: CAISKPGQGVEKLFF.

The rearrangement joins TRBV28 to TRBJ1-2; D ambiguous. The CDR3 length is 12 residues. Germline CDR1 reads MDHEN; CDR2 reads SYDVKM. V was clipped by 0 bases and J by 4 bases, with 3 bases between them. The CDR3 DNA reads TGTGCCAGCAGTTTATGGGCCTATGGCTACACCTTC. It specifies CASSLWAYGYTF.

The chain employs TRBV7-9 and TRBJ2-7; D is possibly TRBD1 (7 bases). CDR3 size: 12 residues. Trimming removed 4 bases from V and 6 bases from J, with 10 bases in between. Germline assignment: CDR1 SEHNR and CDR2 FQNEAQ (reference sequence). The CDR3 DNA is TGTGCCAGCAGCTGGAGGGGGCGCGAGCAGTACTTC. The encoded protein is CASSWRGREQYF.

The chain carries TRBV6-6 and TRBJ1-2; D is ambiguous. The germline V gene has CDR1 MNHNY and CDR2 SVGAGI (reference sequence). The CDR3 loop spans 16 amino acids. Trimming removed 4 bases at V and 4 bases at J, with 19 bases between. This CDR3 is CASSSTPLGLAYGYTF. The CDR3 nucleotides read TGTGCCAGCAGTTCCACCCCCCTCGGACTGGCCTATGGCTACACCTTC.

This chain uses TRBV6-6 with TRBJ1-2; possible D gene TRBD1, 6 bases. Germline V gene sequence: CDR1 MNHNY, CDR2 SVGAGI (reference sequence). V gave up 8 bases and J gave up 8 bases, with 21 bases separating them. The CDR3 is made up of 14 amino acids. CDR3 DNA: TGTGCCAGCGGTGGGGGACACCCTCAGGAGGGCTACACCTTC. Translation gives CASGGGHPQEGYTF.

J is TRBJ1-1 and V is TRBV6-1; TRBD1 agrees at 7 bases. V shed 6 bases, J shed 4 bases, and the junction held 11 bases outside the gene matches. The CDR3 is 15 amino acids. Germline-derived CDR1 and CDR2 are MNHNS and SASEGT. CDR3 residues: CASRATGELGTEAFF. CDR3 nucleotides: TGTGCCAGCAGGGCCACAGGGGAGCTGGGCACTGAAGCTTTCTTT.

The chain carries TRBV7-9 and TRBJ1-1, with D possibly TRBD1 on 5 matching bases. The V and J ends lost 2 bases and 2 bases respectively, with 9 bases between them. The CDR3 length is 14 residues. Germline loops: CDR1 SEHNR, CDR2 FQNEAQ (reference sequence). The CDR3 sequence is CASSLQDSNTEAFF. The CDR3 DNA reads as TGTGCCAGCAGCTTACAAGACAGTAACACTGAAGCTTTCTTT.

The chain couples TRBV7-3 to TRBJ2-1, with TRBD2 matching over 11 bases. Germline CDR1 SGHTA, CDR2 FQGTGA. V was clipped by 5 bases and J by 4 bases; unmatched bases: 4. This CDR3 has 15 residues. CDR3 amino acids: CASSPRLAGYNEQFF. CDR3 DNA sequence: TGTGCCAGCAGCCCCAGACTAGCGGGGTACAATGAGCAGTTCTTC.

J is TRBJ2-2 and V is TRBV4-1; D remains ambiguous. Trimming shortened V by 1 base and J by 5 bases, and 11 bases separated the two germline ends. CDR1 and CDR2 (germline): MGHRA, YSYEKL. The CDR3 length is 15 residues. The CDR3 DNA reads TGCGCCAGCAGCCAAGTTACCCCAACTACCGGGGAGCTGTTTTTT. This translates into CASSQVTPTTGELFF.

The chain recombines TRBV7-9 with TRBJ2-1; 14 bases align to TRBD2. Per the germline V gene, CDR1 is SEHNR and CDR2 is FQNEAQ (reference sequence). This CDR3 comprises 16 residues. Trimming took 5 bases from V and 8 from J; bases not matched to a gene: 8. This chain's CDR3 is CASSKTGLAGVDEQFF. The CDR3 DNA reads as TGTGCCAGCAGCAAAACGGGACTAGCGGGAGTCGATGAGCAGTTCTTC.

In its sample, this clone was seen a few times. The genes are TRBV5-1 and TRBJ2-3, with TRBD2 matching 9 bases. This CDR3 is 15 amino acids long. After removal of 5 bases from V and 2 bases from J, the junction contained 6 bases not matched to a gene. Germline CDR1 is SGHRS and CDR2 is YFSETQ. CDR3 loop: CASRASGEPTDTQYF. The CDR3, as DNA: TGCGCCAGCAGAGCTAGCGGGGAGCCCACAGATACGCAGTATTTT.

J is TRBJ2-5 and V is TRBV5-5; 11 bases agree with TRBD1. Trimming at V came to 3 bases and at J to 4 bases, leaving 5 bases not matched to a gene. CDR1 SGHKS and CDR2 YYEKEE come from the germline V gene (reference sequence). CDR3 length: 15 amino acids. The CDR3 is CASSSGQGGVETQYF. The CDR3 DNA reads TGTGCCAGCAGCTCGGGACAGGGGGGTGTAGAGACCCAGTACTTC.